One sample yielded the 15 T cell receptor beta chains listed below, sequenced in a study of shared clonotypes between healthy human individuals. CD8 cells classed as naive were CD45RO-negative and positively selected for CCR7, excluding terminally differentiated effector memory CD45RA+ cells. The table came from immunoSEQ multiplex PCR; TCRdb's copy has only in-frame clones and leaves some out. The sample contains under 600,000 clones, about 98% of which appear only once. Sequenced material: naive CD8+ T cells sorted from blood. The receptors originated from a man aged 25-40 years in good health.

The chain recombines TRBV28 with TRBJ2-7; maybe TRBD2 (6 bases). Germline assignment: CDR1 MDHEN and CDR2 SYDVKM. The CDR3 is 13 residues long. V dropped 7 bases and J dropped 3 bases, with 13 bases sitting between them. CDR3 nucleotides: TGTGCCAGCAAGAATCGGGGGTACTACGAGCAGTACTTC. It yields the protein CASKNRGYYEQYF.

This sequence joins TRBV6-5 and TRBJ2-1, with 7 bases identical to TRBD1. Germline loops: CDR1 MNHEY, CDR2 SVGAGI. The CDR3 has 12 residues. V lost 5 bases, J lost 8 bases, and 3 bases stayed unmatched. CDR3 sequence (DNA): TGTGCCAGCAGTACAACAGGGGATGAGCAGTTCTTC. This encodes CASSTTGDEQFF.

The chain carries TRBV7-2 and TRBJ2-7, with TRBD1 matching 8 bases. The CDR3 spans 13 residues. The J segment lost 5 bases and the V segment lost 8 bases, leaving 8 bases of the junction unmatched. Germline-derived CDR1 and CDR2 are SGHTA and FQGNSA. CDR3 nucleotides: TGTGCCAGCGGTCCAGGGGGCCCCCACGAGCAGTACTTC. Translation gives CASGPGGPHEQYF.

The V call is TRBV5-3, the J call TRBJ2-7; no clear D. TRBV5-3 is reported as an ORF; its role is uncertain. The CDR3 is 15 residues long. Trimming pared 0 bases from V and 3 bases from J, leaving 13 bases between. The CDR3 sequence is CARSLEGLIVYEQYF. The CDR3 nucleotides read TGTGCCAGAAGCTTGGAAGGGTTGATTGTCTACGAGCAGTACTTC.

The V call is TRBV9, the J call TRBJ1-5; D remains ambiguous. Germline V CDR1 and CDR2: SGDLS, YYNGEE. V lost 0 bases to trimming and J lost 5 bases, with 12 bases between them. The CDR3 totals 15 residues. CDR3 region: CASSVDGTEDQPQHF. The CDR3 nucleotides read TGTGCCAGCAGCGTAGACGGTACGGAGGATCAGCCCCAGCATTTT.

The V gene is TRBV7-9, the J gene TRBJ2-7; 10 bases line up with TRBD2. V shed 5 bases and J 6 bases; nucleotides not matched to a gene: 7. Germline V gives CDR1 SEHNR, CDR2 FQNEAQ (reference sequence). The CDR3 runs to 14 residues. Written as DNA, the CDR3 is TGTGCCAGCAGCCAGGGACTAGCGCCTGGCGAGCAGTACTTC. As protein: CASSQGLAPGEQYF. Based on the CDR3 plus reference TRBV7-9 and TRBJ2-7, the full variable domain is DTGVSQNPRHKITKRGQNVTFRCDPISEHNRLYWYRQTLGQGPEFLTYFQNEAQLEKSRLLSDRFSAERPKGSFSTLEIQRTEQGDSAMYLCASSQGLAPGEQYFGPGTRLTVT.

The chain employs TRBV5-4 and TRBJ2-2; TRBD1 matches 10 bases. Trimming took 4 bases from V and 7 from J; bases not matched to a gene: 10. The CDR3 consists of 16 residues. Germline V gives CDR1 SGHNT, CDR2 YYREEE (reference sequence). The CDR3 sequence: CASSGGDRGAHGELFF. The CDR3 DNA reads as TGTGCCAGCAGCGGAGGGGACAGGGGCGCCCACGGGGAGCTGTTTTTT. The variable domain in full, with the rest retrieved from reference TRBV5-4 and TRBJ2-2, is ETGVTQSPTHLIKTRGQQVTLRCSSQSGHNTVSWYQQALGQGPQFIFQYYREEENGRGNFPPRFSGLQFPNYSSELNVNALELDDSALYLCASSGGDRGAHGELFFGEGSRLTVL.

The V and J genes are TRBV2 and TRBJ2-7; D is undetermined. Germline loops: CDR1 SNHLY, CDR2 FYNNEI. The CDR3 loop spans 15 amino acids. V was clipped by 10 bases and J by 2 bases, with 21 bases between them. The CDR3: CATLEDPRSTYEQYF. The CDR3 bases are TGTGCCACCCTCGAGGACCCCCGGAGCACCTACGAGCAGTACTTC.

Details on this clone: This CDR3 is also generated by other DNA sequences in the sample. The V gene is TRBV19, the J gene TRBJ2-7; D uncertain. V lost 1 base and J 4 bases, leaving 8 bases between the germline ends. Germline loops: CDR1 LNHDA, CDR2 SQIVND (reference sequence). This CDR3 comprises 13 residues. The CDR3 protein is CASSIGLSYEQYF. The CDR3 bases are TGTGCCAGTAGTATAGGGCTTTCTTACGAGCAGTACTTC.

The table lists this clone with a count of one. In the same sample, other DNA sequences code for this CDR3. This rearrangement joins TRBV11-2 to TRBJ2-7; no firm D call. Between the trimmed V and J ends, which lost 5 bases and 3 bases, there was a span of 5 bases. The CDR3 is made up of 11 amino acids. From germline, CDR1 is SGHAT and CDR2 FQNNGV. CDR3 in amino acids: CASSLNYEQYF. The CDR3 DNA follows: TGTGCCAGCAGCCTGAACTACGAGCAGTACTTC.

The chain carries TRBV4-3 and TRBJ2-7; TRBD2 matches at 10 bases. The CDR3 is 15 amino acids. Trimming cost V 0 bases and J 6 bases; bases outside gene matches: 5. Germline CDR1 LGHNA, CDR2 YSLEER. The CDR3 loop is CASSQDVTSGIEQYF. The CDR3 coding sequence is TGCGCCAGCAGCCAAGATGTTACTAGCGGGATCGAGCAGTACTTC.

V and J are TRBV7-9 and TRBJ1-5; TRBD1 might be the D (6 bases). The V gene lost 3 bases and the J gene lost 7 bases, with 16 bases spanning the gap. Germline V lookup: CDR1 SEHNR, CDR2 FQNEAQ (reference sequence). This CDR3 has 15 amino acids. Written as DNA, the CDR3 is TGTGCCAGCAGCTTTGGGGGGACATTTTCCCAGCCCCAGCATTTT. It yields the protein CASSFGGTFSQPQHF.

The V and J genes are TRBV10-3 and TRBJ2-7; 10 bases match TRBD2. Germline assignment: CDR1 ENHRY and CDR2 SYGVKD. With V trimmed by 2 bases and J by 4 bases, 5 bases remained unmatched. The CDR3 covers 15 residues. The CDR3 nucleotides are TGTGCCATCAGTGAGCCCGCTAGCGGGAGTTACGAGCAGTACTTC. Residues: CAISEPASGSYEQYF.

The chain couples TRBV14 to TRBJ2-7; either TRBD1 or TRBD2 may fit D (5 bases each). V lost 4 bases, J lost 1 base, and 17 bases lay in between. This CDR3 is built from 16 residues. CDR1 and CDR2 from the germline V gene are SGHDN and FVKESK. CDR3 sequence: CASSPTLGTASYEQYF. CDR3 sequence (DNA): TGTGCCAGCAGCCCTACTCTCGGGACGGCTTCCTACGAGCAGTACTTC.

The V and J genes are TRBV7-3 and TRBJ2-4; D is perhaps TRBD1 or TRBD2 (5 bases each). Germline loops: CDR1 SGHTA, CDR2 FQGTGA. The CDR3 contains 14 residues. V was pared by 5 bases and J by 8 bases, with 16 bases between. Here the CDR3 DNA reads TGTGCCAGCAGCCATTTTCCCGGGGCAGACATTCAGTACTTC. This encodes CASSHFPGADIQYF.